The text below deals with one T cell receptor beta chain. These data originate in a study of T cell responses to AZD1222 COVID-19 vaccine. The protocol was immunoSEQ multiplex PCR, while the TCRdb copy is restricted to in-frame clones and leaves out a portion. In the table there are under 60,000 clones, around 84% of which are singletons. Germline V lookup: CDR1 MDHEN, CDR2 SYDVKM. CDR3 length equals 12 residues. With 0 bases removed from V and 1 base from J, the gap between germline ends came to 0 bases. This clonotype was sampled from an adult in good health. The source was peripheral blood, collected on day 0 of AZD1222 vaccination. The chain recombines TRBV28 with TRBJ1-1, with unresolved D. CDR3 loop: CASSLWNTEAFF. The CDR3 region has the DNA TGTGCCAGCAGTTTATGGAACACTGAAGCTTTCTTT.